This TCR beta chain was observed in a study of control samples from healthy donors and cancer patients. With 7 bases removed from V and 5 bases from J, the gap between germline ends came to 18 bases. CDR1 and CDR2 from the germline V gene are LNHDA and SQIVND (reference sequence). The CDR3 runs to 15 residues. The table came from immunoSEQ multiplex PCR; TCRdb's copy has only in-frame clones and leaves some out. This table has some 80,000 clones, 89% appearing once. The chain uses TRBV19 and TRBJ1-5, with D perhaps TRBD1 (5 bases). The TCR comes from a man in his fifties in good health. Input material: blood. CDR3 residues: CASITRHRLDQPQHF. CDR3 in DNA: TGTGCCAGTATCACTAGACACAGGCTTGATCAGCCCCAGCATTTT.